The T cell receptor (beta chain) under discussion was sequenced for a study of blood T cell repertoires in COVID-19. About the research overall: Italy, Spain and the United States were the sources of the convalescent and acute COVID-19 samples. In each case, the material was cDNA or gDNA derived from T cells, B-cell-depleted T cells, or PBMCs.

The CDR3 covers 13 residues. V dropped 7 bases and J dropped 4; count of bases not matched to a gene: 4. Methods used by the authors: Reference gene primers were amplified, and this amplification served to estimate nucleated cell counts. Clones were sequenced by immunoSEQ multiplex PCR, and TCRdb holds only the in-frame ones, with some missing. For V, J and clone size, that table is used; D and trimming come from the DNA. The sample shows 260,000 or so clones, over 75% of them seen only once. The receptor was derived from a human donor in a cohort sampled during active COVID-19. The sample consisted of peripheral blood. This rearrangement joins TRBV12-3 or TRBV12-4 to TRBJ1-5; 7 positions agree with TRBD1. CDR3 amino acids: CASNAGGNQPQHF. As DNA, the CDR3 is TGTGCCAGCAATGCAGGGGGTAATCAGCCCCAGCATTTT.